These 2 T cell receptor beta chains were all obtained from the same sample, sequenced in a study of T-cell memory formation after mild COVID-19. TCRdb called the 5' RACE reads again in MiXCR, with one record for every CDR3 protein. This table holds fewer than 200,000 distinct CDR3 sequences, 20% to 25% found once. Input material: PBMCs or a T cell subset sorted from them (not recorded which). These receptors were obtained from an adult woman who had mild COVID-19 (a few samples of this study predate the infection). Cell type and time point are not known.

This clonotype was counted only a few times. Mismatch with germline at one junction end may stem from a read error. This chain links TRBV7-2 with TRBJ1-2; no reliable D call. This CDR3 spans 11 amino acids. Germline lookup yields CDR1 SGHTA and CDR2 FQGNSA. The CDR3 here is CASSLDGAYAF. CDR3 DNA: TGTGCCAGCAGCTTAGACGGAGCCTACGCCTTC. The full variable domain, completed using reference TRBV7-2 and TRBJ1-2, is GAGVSQSPSNKVTEKGKDVELRCDPISGHTALYWYRQSLGQGLEFLIYFQGNSAPDKSGLPSDRFSAERTGGSVSTLTIQRTQQEDSAVYLCASSLDGAYAFGSGTRLTVV.

This clonotype was seen ten or more times. The V call is TRBV7-3, the J call TRBJ1-2, with D maybe TRBD1 (5 bases). The CDR3 totals 16 residues. V dropped 4 bases and J dropped 4 bases, with 19 bases sitting between them. Germline V gives CDR1 SGHTA, CDR2 FQGTGA. The chain's CDR3 is CASSSLGGTRVYGYTF. The CDR3 DNA reads TGTGCCAGCAGCTCCCTGGGGGGAACGAGAGTCTATGGCTACACCTTC.